These 23 T cell receptor beta chains were all obtained from the same sample, sequenced in a study of CD8 T cells in Susac syndrome. It was with random hexamers that roughly 0.5 to 1 ug RNA was reverse transcribed. Using its own MiXCR run on the immunoSEQ multiplex PCR reads, TCRdb lists one record per CDR3 protein. The sample consists of some 150,000 distinct CDR3 sequences, around 94% of them appearing once. The specimen sequenced was CD4+ T cells from PBMCs. These TCRs come from a human donor in good health.

The chain has TRBV12-3 or TRBV12-4 and TRBJ2-7; 9 bases agree with TRBD2. Unmatched junction bases numbered 9, after V lost 6 bases and J lost 6 bases. The CDR3 totals 14 residues. The CDR3 bases are TGTGCCAGCAGCGTGTGGGGACTAGCAGCCGAGCAGTACTTC. Translation gives CASSVWGLAAEQYF.

V is TRBV4-1 and J is TRBJ2-2, with 8 bases aligning to TRBD1. V lost 0 bases and J lost 5; bases outside the gene matches: 8. Germline CDR1 is MGHRA and CDR2 is YSYEKL. The CDR3 loop spans 17 amino acids. CDR3 sequence: CASSQDPGGAITGELFF. CDR3 bases: TGCGCCAGCAGCCAAGATCCAGGGGGCGCGATTACCGGGGAGCTGTTTTTT.

The chain joins TRBV7-3 to TRBJ2-3; TRBD2 matches 8 bases. The CDR3 runs to 12 residues. Germline CDR1 and CDR2: SGHTA and FQGTGA. Trimming took 4 bases from V and 10 from J; bases not matched to a gene: 4. DNA of the CDR3: TGTGCCAGCAGCTCGCCGGGACTAGCGCAGTATTTT. This codes for CASSSPGLAQYF.

The chain employs TRBV7-3 and TRBJ2-1, with 8 bases fitting TRBD2. This CDR3 is built from 17 residues. Germline V gives CDR1 SGHTA, CDR2 FQGTGA. The ends lost 5 bases at V and 7 bases at J; junction bases unmatched: 16. In DNA, the CDR3 is TGTGCCAGCAGCCCCGGACTAGCTACAAGGATGGGTAATGAGCAGTTCTTC. Protein: CASSPGLATRMGNEQFF.

The rearrangement joins TRBV6-2 or TRBV6-3 to TRBJ1-5; TRBD1 might be the D (5 bases). Trimming left V 2 bases short and J 4 bases short, with 9 bases between. Germline CDR1 is MNHEY and CDR2 is SVGEGT. CDR3 length equals 14 residues. CDR3 region: CASSYRQNNQPQHF. CDR3 coding DNA: TGTGCCAGCAGTTACCGACAGAATAATCAGCCCCAGCATTTT.

The genes are TRBV28 and TRBJ2-7; no reliable D call. The V end lost 3 bases, the J end lost 4 bases, and 4 bases lay between the germline ends. This CDR3 has 11 amino acids. CDR1 is MDHEN and CDR2 is SYDVKM in the germline V gene. The CDR3 nucleotides read TGTGCCAGCAGTTTTATGTACGAGCAGTACTTC. It specifies CASSFMYEQYF.

For the CDR3, the DNA is TGTGCCAGCCGGGACGTCTACGAGCAGTACTTC. This sequence encodes CASRDVYEQYF. This rearrangement joins TRBV2 to TRBJ2-7, with D possibly being TRBD1 or TRBD2 (5 bases each). The CDR3 sequence is 11 residues long. Germline CDR1 SNHLY, CDR2 FYNNEI. The V end lost 8 bases, the J end lost 3 bases, and 8 bases lay between the germline ends. Supplemented by reference TRBV2 and TRBJ2-7, the full variable domain reads EPEVTQTPSHQVTQMGQEVILRCVPISNHLYFYWYRQILGQKVEFLVSFYNNEISEKSEIFDDQFSVERPDGSNFTLKIRSTKLEDSAMYFCASRDVYEQYFGPGTRLTVT.

The chain has TRBV27 and TRBJ2-7; no clear D. V gave up 3 bases and J gave up 0 bases, with 12 bases separating them. CDR1 is MNHEY, CDR2 SMNVEV, per germline (reference sequence). The CDR3 covers 15 residues. The CDR3 nucleotides read TGTGCCAGCAGTTTGGCCCTGTTAAGCTCCTACGAGCAGTACTTC. Its translation is CASSLALLSSYEQYF.

This sequence joins TRBV29-1 and TRBJ2-5; D remains unclear. The CDR3 extends over 11 amino acids. From germline, CDR1 is SQVTM and CDR2 ANQGSEA. Trimming shortened V by 7 bases and J by 4 bases, and 10 bases separated the two germline ends. In DNA form, the CDR3 reads TGCAGCGCCTCGTTGGGAGAGACCCAGTACTTC. This translates into CSASLGETQYF. The variable domain in full, completed from reference TRBV29-1 and TRBJ2-5, reads SAVISQKPSRDICQRGTSLTIQCQVDSQVTMMFWYRQQPGQSLTLIATANQGSEATYESGFVIDKFPISRPNLTFSTLTVSNMSPEDSSIYLCSASLGETQYFGPGTRLLVL.

V gene TRBV27 combines with J gene TRBJ2-2; no reliable D call. V was cut by 3 bases and J by 4 bases, with 9 bases left in between. The CDR3 extends over 14 amino acids. CDR1 is MNHEY, CDR2 SMNVEV, per germline (reference sequence). The CDR3 protein is CASSFQKRTGELFF. The CDR3 DNA follows: TGTGCCAGCAGTTTTCAGAAACGCACCGGGGAGCTGTTTTTT.

The chain is built from TRBV28 and TRBJ1-3; D is unresolved. The CDR3 has 11 residues. V shed 8 bases and J shed 4 bases, with 6 bases lying between them. Germline CDR1 reads MDHEN; CDR2 reads SYDVKM. The DNA of the CDR3 is TGTGCCAGCTCCCGAGGAAACACCATATATTTT. Residues: CASSRGNTIYF.

The chain uses TRBV14 and TRBJ2-7; 8 bases align to TRBD1. Germline values: CDR1 SGHDN, CDR2 FVKESK. The V and J ends lost 1 base and 4 bases, in that order; junction bases with no gene match: 15. The CDR3 has 18 residues. The CDR3 spells CASSQVGQGEIKEYEQYF. The CDR3 bases are TGTGCCAGCAGCCAAGTTGGACAGGGCGAGATTAAGGAGTACGAGCAGTACTTC.

The count of this clonotype is one. V gene TRBV6-4 combines with J gene TRBJ1-2, with unresolved D. Trimming took off 0 bases at V and 8 bases at J, with 13 bases between the two ends. The CDR3 covers 14 residues. Germline V CDR1 and CDR2: MRHNA, SNTAGT. CDR3 in amino acids: CASSDSGGPRGYTF. The CDR3 DNA reads as TGTGCCAGCAGTGACTCGGGCGGGCCTAGGGGCTACACCTTC.

The chain has TRBV3-1 and TRBJ1-1; D unresolved. The CDR3 has 14 residues. V lost 2 bases to trimming and J lost 3 bases, with 10 bases between them. CDR1 is LGHDT and CDR2 is YNNKEL in the germline V gene (reference sequence). Written as DNA, the CDR3 is TGTGCCAGCAGCCAAAGTGGAGGAGACACTGAAGCTTTCTTT. This sequence encodes CASSQSGGDTEAFF.

The V call is TRBV5-4, the J call TRBJ2-7, with D perhaps TRBD1 (5 bases). The CDR3 runs 13 residues. V gave up 0 bases and J gave up 5 bases, with 9 bases separating them. From germline, CDR1 is SGHNT and CDR2 YYREEE (reference sequence). Here the CDR3 reads CASSLAGRDEQYF. CDR3 in DNA: TGTGCCAGCAGCTTGGCCGGCAGGGACGAGCAGTACTTC.

This chain connects TRBV7-2 to TRBJ2-7; D remains unclear. Trimming took 0 bases from V and 0 from J, leaving 12 bases between them. The germline CDR1 and CDR2 sequences are SGHTA and FQGNSA. The CDR3 loop spans 16 amino acids. The CDR3 DNA reads as TGTGCCAGCAGCTTAGCATTTGGTGGCAGCTCCTACGAGCAGTACTTC. Translation gives CASSLAFGGSSYEQYF.

This clonotype has a handful of counts. Here the CDR3 reads CASSWTSGSFYEQYF. The CDR3 nucleotides read TGTGCCAGCAGCTGGACTAGCGGGAGTTTTTACGAGCAGTACTTC. This chain joins TRBV7-9 and TRBJ2-7, with TRBD2 matching 13 bases. Trimming took 4 bases from V and 4 from J; bases not matched to a gene: 4. Germline CDR1 reads SEHNR; CDR2 reads FQNEAQ (reference sequence). This CDR3 is built from 15 residues.

The sample holds one count of this clonotype. The chain couples TRBV30 to TRBJ1-3; tentative D call: TRBD1 (5 bases). V shed 3 bases and J shed 0 bases, with 9 bases lying between them. CDR1 and CDR2 from the germline V gene are GTSNPN and SVGIG (reference sequence). The length of the CDR3 is 14 residues. CDR3 nucleotide sequence: TGTGCCTGGAGCGAGGGACTCTCTGGAAACACCATATATTTT. This sequence encodes CAWSEGLSGNTIYF.

The V call is TRBV28, the J call TRBJ2-7, with 8 bases that match TRBD2. V was pared by 7 bases and J by 5 bases, with 10 bases of the junction left unmatched. From germline, CDR1 is MDHEN and CDR2 SYDVKM. The CDR3 has 14 residues. The CDR3 here is CASTMSGSVNEQYF. The CDR3, as DNA: TGTGCCAGCACCATGAGCGGGAGCGTCAACGAGCAGTACTTC.

This chain uses TRBV3-1 with TRBJ1-1, with D hard to call. Trimming pared 4 bases from V and 1 base from J, leaving 7 bases between. The germline gives CDR1 LGHDT, CDR2 YNNKEL (reference sequence). The length of the CDR3 is 13 residues. The CDR3 protein is CASSPSENTEAFF. The CDR3, as DNA: TGTGCCAGCAGCCCATCAGAGAACACTGAAGCTTTCTTT.

This rearrangement joins TRBV10-3 to TRBJ2-7, with 12 bases that match TRBD2. The germline gives CDR1 ENHRY, CDR2 SYGVKD. The V segment lost 3 bases and the J segment 5 bases; nucleotides outside the gene matches: 5. This CDR3 is built from 15 residues. CDR3 DNA: TGTGCCATCAGTGAACAACTAGCGGGAGGTCACGAGCAGTACTTC. As protein: CAISEQLAGGHEQYF.

The chain has TRBV28 and TRBJ2-5; 10 nucleotides match TRBD2. The CDR3 totals 14 residues. Germline assignment: CDR1 MDHEN and CDR2 SYDVKM. V shed 3 bases, J shed 5 bases, and the junction held 3 bases outside the gene matches. Written as DNA, the CDR3 is TGTGCCAGCAGTTTGCTAGCGGGAGATGAGACCCAGTACTTC. Protein product: CASSLLAGDETQYF.

This clonotype was seen a few times. The gene calls are TRBV13 and TRBJ2-7; D is unclear. Between the trimmed V and J ends, which lost 0 bases and 0 bases, there was a span of 6 bases. Germline V gene lookup returns CDR1 PRHDT and CDR2 FYEKMQ (reference sequence). This CDR3 spans 14 amino acids. CDR3 protein: CASSLGAASYEQYF. The CDR3 nucleotides are TGTGCCAGCAGCTTAGGAGCAGCCTCCTACGAGCAGTACTTC. The full variable domain, in which reference TRBV13 and TRBJ2-7 provide the parts outside the CDR3, is AAGVIQSPRHLIKEKRETATLKCYPIPRHDTVYWYQQGPGQDPQFLISFYEKMQSDKGSIPDRFSAQQFSDYHSELNMSSLELGDSALYFCASSLGAASYEQYFGPGTRLTVT.